These 12 T cell receptor beta chains were sequenced from one sample in a study of shared clonotypes between healthy human individuals. TCRdb's table, derived via immunoSEQ multiplex PCR, lists solely in-frame clones and lacks some. The profile covers over a million clones, with approximately 78% appearing a single time and 0.5% to 0.65% taken by the ten largest. What was sequenced was memory CD4+ T cells from PBMCs. The subset: CD45RA-negative fraction. These receptors all stem from a man between 18 and 29 years old in good health. Some clones in this sample may be carry-over from other donors' samples.

This chain uses TRBV5-3 with TRBJ2-5, with 9 bases that match TRBD1. TRBV5-3 belongs to the ORF category, with a function that is uncertain. J was trimmed by 4 bases and V by 2 bases; bases with no gene match: 6. This CDR3 region has 15 residues. CDR3 residues: CARSLYRGQGETQYF. CDR3 nucleotide sequence: TGTGCCAGAAGCTTATACAGGGGACAGGGAGAGACCCAGTACTTC.

This clone was observed once. This chain links TRBV29-1 with TRBJ2-1; 7 bases are a match to TRBD2. The V gene end was trimmed by 4 bases and the J gene end by 5 bases; junction bases not matched to a gene: 14. The germline gives CDR1 SQVTM, CDR2 ANQGSEA. CDR3 length equals 16 residues. CDR3 coding DNA: TGCAGCGTTGGGCCCTCGGGGGAGGGCCGGGACAATGAGCAGTTCTTC. It is translated as CSVGPSGEGRDNEQFF.

This chain joins TRBV19 and TRBJ1-2; D remains ambiguous. Per the germline V gene, CDR1 is LNHDA and CDR2 is SQIVND (reference sequence). With 3 bases removed from V and 5 bases from J, the gap between germline ends came to 16 bases. CDR3 length equals 15 residues. The CDR3 bases are TGTGCCAGTAGTATGGGCTTTGCTATCCCATATGGCTACACCTTC. This translates into CASSMGFAIPYGYTF.

The chain couples TRBV6-1 to TRBJ2-3; 11 bases fit TRBD2. V gave up 4 bases and J gave up 5 bases; unmatched junction bases: 8. The germline gives CDR1 MNHNS, CDR2 SASEGT. This CDR3 contains 16 residues. The CDR3 spells CASSADLAGGLDTQYF. CDR3 sequence (DNA): TGTGCCAGCAGTGCTGATCTAGCGGGAGGTTTAGATACGCAGTATTTT.

This chain links TRBV13 with TRBJ1-1; TRBD1 agrees at 7 bases. CDR1 and CDR2 from the germline V gene are PRHDT and FYEKMQ (reference sequence). CDR3 length: 16 amino acids. The V gene end was trimmed by 4 bases and the J gene end by 0 bases; junction bases not matched to a gene: 8. The CDR3 nucleotides read TGTGCCAGCAGCTCCCGGACAGGAGCCATGAACACTGAAGCTTTCTTT. This sequence encodes CASSSRTGAMNTEAFF.

This rearrangement joins TRBV6-4 to TRBJ2-3, with 7 bases that match TRBD2. The CDR3 totals 16 residues. With 0 bases clipped from V and 2 bases from J, the junction kept 5 bases outside the gene matches. CDR1 is MRHNA and CDR2 is SNTAGT in the germline V gene. CDR3 nucleotide sequence: TGTGCCAGCAGTGACTCAGGAGGGAGGGCCACAGATACGCAGTATTTT. Residues: CASSDSGGRATDTQYF.

The sample holds one count of this clone. This CDR3 is CASSRDRANEKLFF. CDR3 DNA sequence: TGTGCCAGCAGTAGAGACAGGGCCAATGAAAAACTGTTTTTT. The genes are TRBV27 and TRBJ1-4; 7 bases are shared with TRBD1. The CDR3 is 14 residues long. CDR1 is MNHEY, CDR2 SMNVEV, per germline (reference sequence). The junction had 5 bases not matched to a gene; V was cut back by 5 bases and J by 5 bases. Supplemented by reference TRBV27 and TRBJ1-4, the full variable domain reads EAQVTQNPRYLITVTGKKLTVTCSQNMNHEYMSWYRQDPGLGLRQIYYSMNVEVTDKGDVPEGYKVSRKEKRNFPLILESPSPNQTSLYFCASSRDRANEKLFFGSGTQLSVL.

V usage is TRBV7-3 and J usage is TRBJ2-6; D is possibly TRBD1 (6 bases). Germline values: CDR1 SGHTA, CDR2 FQGTGA. Trimming pared 4 bases from V and 1 base from J, leaving 14 bases between. The CDR3 extends over 17 amino acids. The CDR3: CASSSTPTGSGANVLTF. The CDR3, as DNA: TGTGCCAGCAGCTCAACCCCTACAGGGTCTGGGGCCAACGTCCTGACTTTC. The whole variable domain, remainder taken from reference TRBV7-3 and TRBJ2-6, is GAGVSQTPSNKVTEKGKYVELRCDPISGHTALYWYRQSLGQGPEFLIYFQGTGAADDSGLPNDRFFAVRPEGSVSTLKIQRTERGDSAVYLCASSSTPTGSGANVLTFGAGSRLTVL.

The J gene is TRBJ2-3, the V gene TRBV7-6; 9 bases agree with TRBD2. CDR1 SGHVS and CDR2 FNYEAQ come from the germline V gene. The CDR3 has 15 residues. Germline trimming cut 5 bases from V and 4 bases from J; bases unmatched to any gene: 7. The CDR3 bases are TGTGCCAGCAGCAGTATAGCGGGAGAGGCAGATACGCAGTATTTT. Translated, it gives CASSSIAGEADTQYF.

This chain connects TRBV11-3 to TRBJ2-2; TRBD1 matches at 11 bases. V gave up 4 bases and J gave up 5 bases; unmatched junction bases: 6. Looked up from germline, CDR1 is SGHNT and CDR2 is YENEEA. This CDR3 contains 16 residues. The CDR3, as DNA: TGTGCCAGCAGCTCGGGACAGGGGGTTGGGACCGGGGAGCTGTTTTTT. It codes for CASSSGQGVGTGELFF.

This chain uses TRBV7-2 with TRBJ2-3; D unclear. The CDR3 spans 14 residues. In germline, CDR1 is SGHTA, CDR2 FQGNSA. V was shortened by 5 bases and J by 2 bases, with 11 bases between the two germline ends. In DNA, the CDR3 is TGTGCCAGCAGCCCGAGTAGGGTCACAGATACGCAGTATTTT. This translates into CASSPSRVTDTQYF. The full variable domain, its missing parts supplied by reference TRBV7-2 and TRBJ2-3, is GAGVSQSPSNKVTEKGKDVELRCDPISGHTALYWYRQSLGQGLEFLIYFQGNSAPDKSGLPSDRFSAERTGGSVSTLTIQRTQQEDSAVYLCASSPSRVTDTQYFGPGTRLTVL.

The V call is TRBV20-1, the J call TRBJ2-2, with D uncertain. Trimming took off 2 bases at V and 11 bases at J, with 9 bases between the two ends. CDR1 and CDR2 from the germline V gene are DFQATT and SNEGSKA (reference sequence). There are 11 residues in the CDR3. The CDR3 DNA reads as TGCAGTGCTAGAAAGCTGGGTGAGCTGTTTTTT. Its translation: CSARKLGELFF.